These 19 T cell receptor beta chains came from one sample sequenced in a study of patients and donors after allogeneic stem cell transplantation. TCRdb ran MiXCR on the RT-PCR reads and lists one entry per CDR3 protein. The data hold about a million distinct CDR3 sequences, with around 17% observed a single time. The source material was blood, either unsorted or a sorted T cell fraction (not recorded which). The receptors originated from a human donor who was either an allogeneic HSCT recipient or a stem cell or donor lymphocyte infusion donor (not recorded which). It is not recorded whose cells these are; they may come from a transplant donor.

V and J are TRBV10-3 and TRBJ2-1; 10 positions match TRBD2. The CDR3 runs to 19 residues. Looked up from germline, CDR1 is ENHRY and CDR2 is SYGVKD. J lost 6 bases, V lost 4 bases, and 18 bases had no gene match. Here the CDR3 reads CAISANGRVSSGGTNEQFF. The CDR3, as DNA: TGTGCCATCAGTGCAAATGGAAGGGTTAGTAGCGGGGGGACCAATGAGCAGTTCTTC.

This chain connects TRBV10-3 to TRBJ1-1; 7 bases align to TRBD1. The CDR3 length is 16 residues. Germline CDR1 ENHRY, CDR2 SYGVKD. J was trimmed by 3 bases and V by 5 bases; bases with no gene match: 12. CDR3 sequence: CAISPTSGQVYTEAFF. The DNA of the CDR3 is TGTGCCATCAGTCCAACTTCCGGACAGGTGTACACTGAAGCTTTCTTT.

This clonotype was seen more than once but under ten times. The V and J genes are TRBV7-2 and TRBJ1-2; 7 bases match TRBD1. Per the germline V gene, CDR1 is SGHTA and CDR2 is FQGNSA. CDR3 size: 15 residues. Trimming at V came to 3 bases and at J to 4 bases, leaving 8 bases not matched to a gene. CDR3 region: CASSLTGMGRYGYTF. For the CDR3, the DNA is TGTGCCAGCAGCTTGACAGGGATGGGTCGCTATGGCTACACCTTC.

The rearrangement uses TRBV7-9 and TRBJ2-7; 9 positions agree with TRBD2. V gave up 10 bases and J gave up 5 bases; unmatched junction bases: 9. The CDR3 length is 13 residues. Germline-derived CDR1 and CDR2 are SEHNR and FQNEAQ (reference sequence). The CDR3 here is CATEKGLANEQYF. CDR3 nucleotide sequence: TGTGCCACCGAGAAGGGACTAGCTAACGAGCAGTACTTC.

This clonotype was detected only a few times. The CDR3 sequence is CASSPSKGRFGGSPLHF. The CDR3 DNA follows: TGCGCCAGCAGCCCAAGCAAGGGGCGATTCGGAGGTTCACCCCTCCACTTT. J is TRBJ1-6 and V is TRBV4-3; a possible D gene is TRBD1 (5 bases). V was trimmed by 4 bases and J by 9 bases, leaving 22 bases between them. This CDR3 is built from 17 residues. CDR1 is LGHNA, CDR2 YSLEER, per germline.

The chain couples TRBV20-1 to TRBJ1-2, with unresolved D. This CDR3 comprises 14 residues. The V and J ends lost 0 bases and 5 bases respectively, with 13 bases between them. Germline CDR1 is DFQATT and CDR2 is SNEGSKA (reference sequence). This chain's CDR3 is CSARDLGRQYGYTF. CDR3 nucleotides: TGCAGTGCTAGAGATCTAGGCAGGCAATATGGCTACACCTTC.

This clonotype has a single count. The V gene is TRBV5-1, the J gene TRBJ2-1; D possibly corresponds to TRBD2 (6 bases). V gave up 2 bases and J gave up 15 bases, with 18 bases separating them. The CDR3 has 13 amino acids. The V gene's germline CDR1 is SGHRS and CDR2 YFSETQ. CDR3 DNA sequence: TGCGCCAGCAGCTTATGGACGGAAGGGAGGATGTTCTTC. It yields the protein CASSLWTEGRMFF.

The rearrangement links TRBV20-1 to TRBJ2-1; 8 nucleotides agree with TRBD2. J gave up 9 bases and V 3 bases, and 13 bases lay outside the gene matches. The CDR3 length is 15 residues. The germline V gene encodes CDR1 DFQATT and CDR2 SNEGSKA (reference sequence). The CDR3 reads CSASPTGRAESEQFF. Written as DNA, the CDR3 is TGCAGTGCTAGCCCGACCGGGAGGGCAGAGAGTGAGCAGTTCTTC.

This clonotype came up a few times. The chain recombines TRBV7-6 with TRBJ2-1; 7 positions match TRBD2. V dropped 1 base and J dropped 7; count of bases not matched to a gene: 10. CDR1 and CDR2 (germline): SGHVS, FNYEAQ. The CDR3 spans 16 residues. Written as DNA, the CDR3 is TGTGCCAGCAGCTTAGTTCTAGCGGATTGGAAGAATGAGCAGTTCTTC. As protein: CASSLVLADWKNEQFF.

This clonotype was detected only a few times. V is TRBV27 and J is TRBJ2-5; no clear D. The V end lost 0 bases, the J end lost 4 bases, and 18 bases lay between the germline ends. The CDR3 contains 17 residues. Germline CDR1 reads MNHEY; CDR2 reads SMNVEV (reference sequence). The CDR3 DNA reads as TGTGCCAGCAGTTTATCGAGTGATCACAGTCTTAGAGAGACCCAGTACTTC. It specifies CASSLSSDHSLRETQYF.

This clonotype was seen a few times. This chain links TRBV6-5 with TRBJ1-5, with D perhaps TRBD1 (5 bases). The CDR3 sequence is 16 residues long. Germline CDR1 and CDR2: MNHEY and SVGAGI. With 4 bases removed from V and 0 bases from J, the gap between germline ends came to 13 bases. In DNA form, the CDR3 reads TGTGCCAGCAGTTCCGAACAGGAGATTAGCAATCAGCCCCAGCATTTT. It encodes CASSSEQEISNQPQHF.

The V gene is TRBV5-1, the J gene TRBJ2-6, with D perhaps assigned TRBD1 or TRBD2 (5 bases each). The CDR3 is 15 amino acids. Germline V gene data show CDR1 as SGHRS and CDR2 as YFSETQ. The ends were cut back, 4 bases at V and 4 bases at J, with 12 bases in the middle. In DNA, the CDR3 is TGCGCCAGCAGCCCGGGACCGTGGGGGGCCAACGTCCTGACTTTC. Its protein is CASSPGPWGANVLTF.

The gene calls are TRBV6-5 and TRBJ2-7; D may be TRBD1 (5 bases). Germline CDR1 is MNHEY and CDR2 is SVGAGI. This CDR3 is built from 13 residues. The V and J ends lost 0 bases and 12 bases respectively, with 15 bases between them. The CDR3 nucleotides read TGTGCCAGCAGTTACTCGAAGTGGCCAGGGCTGTACTTC. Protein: CASSYSKWPGLYF.

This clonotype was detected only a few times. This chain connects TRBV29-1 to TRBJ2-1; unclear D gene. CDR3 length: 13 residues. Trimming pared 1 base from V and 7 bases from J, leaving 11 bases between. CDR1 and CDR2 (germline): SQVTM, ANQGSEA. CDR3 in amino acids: CSVEAASLNEQFF. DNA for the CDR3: TGCAGCGTTGAAGCGGCTAGTCTAAATGAGCAGTTCTTC.

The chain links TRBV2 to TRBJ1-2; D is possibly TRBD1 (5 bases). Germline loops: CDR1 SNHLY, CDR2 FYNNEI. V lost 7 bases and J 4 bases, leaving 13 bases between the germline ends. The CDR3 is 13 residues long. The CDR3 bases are TGTGCCAGCACCGGGGCCGTTCTCTATGGCTACACCTTC. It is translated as CASTGAVLYGYTF.

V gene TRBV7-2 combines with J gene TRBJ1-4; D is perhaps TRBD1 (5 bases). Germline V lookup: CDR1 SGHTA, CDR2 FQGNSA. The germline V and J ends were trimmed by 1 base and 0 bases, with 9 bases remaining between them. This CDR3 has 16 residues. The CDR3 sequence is CASSLEGPTTNEKLFF. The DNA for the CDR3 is TGTGCCAGCAGCTTAGAGGGACCTACAACTAATGAAAAACTGTTTTTT. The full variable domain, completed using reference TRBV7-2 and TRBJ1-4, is GAGVSQSPSNKVTEKGKDVELRCDPISGHTALYWYRQSLGQGLEFLIYFQGNSAPDKSGLPSDRFSAERTGGSVSTLTIQRTQQEDSAVYLCASSLEGPTTNEKLFFGSGTQLSVL.

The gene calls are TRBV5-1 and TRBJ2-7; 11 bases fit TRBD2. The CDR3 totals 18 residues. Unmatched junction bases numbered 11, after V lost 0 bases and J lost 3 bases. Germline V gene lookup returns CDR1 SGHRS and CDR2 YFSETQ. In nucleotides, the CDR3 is TGCGCCAGCAGCTTGGGGGCCAAACTAGCGGGAGCCAACTACGAGCAGTACTTC. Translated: CASSLGAKLAGANYEQYF. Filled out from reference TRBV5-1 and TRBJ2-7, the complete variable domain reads KAGVTQTPRYLIKTRGQQVTLSCSPISGHRSVSWYQQTPGQGLQFLFEYFSETQRNKGNFPGRFSGRQFSNSRSEMNVSTLELGDSALYLCASSLGAKLAGANYEQYFGPGTRLTVT.

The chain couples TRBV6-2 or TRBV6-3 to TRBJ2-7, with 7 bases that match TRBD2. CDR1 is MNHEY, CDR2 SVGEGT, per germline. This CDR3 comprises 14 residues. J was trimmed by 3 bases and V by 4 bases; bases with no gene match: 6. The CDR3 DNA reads TGTGCCAGCAGTTCCTCGGGACTACTCTACGAGCAGTACTTC. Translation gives CASSSSGLLYEQYF.

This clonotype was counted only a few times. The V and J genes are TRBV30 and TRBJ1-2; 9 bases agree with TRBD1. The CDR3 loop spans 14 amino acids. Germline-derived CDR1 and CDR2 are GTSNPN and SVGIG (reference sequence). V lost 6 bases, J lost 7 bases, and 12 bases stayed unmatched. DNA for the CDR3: TGTGCCTGCGCTGGGGAACAGGGGGCTTTTGGCTACACCTTC. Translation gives CACAGEQGAFGYTF.